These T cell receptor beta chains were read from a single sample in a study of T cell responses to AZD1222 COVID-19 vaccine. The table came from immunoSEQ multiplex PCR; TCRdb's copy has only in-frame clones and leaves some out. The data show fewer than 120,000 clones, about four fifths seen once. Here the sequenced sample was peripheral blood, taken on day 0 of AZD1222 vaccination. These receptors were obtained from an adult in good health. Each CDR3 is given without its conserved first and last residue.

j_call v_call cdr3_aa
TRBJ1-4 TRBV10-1 ASSPGQGSEKLF
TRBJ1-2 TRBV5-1 ASSLGGQGYGYT
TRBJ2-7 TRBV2 ASKRSQAFYEQY
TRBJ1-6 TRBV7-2 ASSLASGLDSPLH
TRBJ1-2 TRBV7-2 ASTLTVNYGYT
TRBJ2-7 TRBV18 ASSPEGGGNYEQY
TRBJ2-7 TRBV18 ASSPPLTPYEQY
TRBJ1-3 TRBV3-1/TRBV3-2 ASSPTGRGPLSSGNTIY
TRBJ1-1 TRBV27 ASSLFGGEGTEAF
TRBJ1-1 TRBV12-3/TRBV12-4 ASSLQGGTEAF
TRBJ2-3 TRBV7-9 ASSQLTGLYTDTQY
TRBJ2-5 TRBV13 ASSLVTGQGLEETQY